Listed below are T cell receptor beta chains from one sample, sequenced in a study of spatial heterogeneity in lung cancer. One entry per CDR3 protein results from TCRdb running MiXCR on the 5' RACE reads. This sample has approximately 41,000 distinct CDR3 sequences, with roughly a tenth found just once. The source material was PBMCs, sampled at follow-up. The receptor set was obtained from a female donor with early-stage non-small cell lung cancer. Each CDR3 is given with its conserved first and last residue. Fields, in order: clone size, D gene, J gene, V gene, CDR3 DNA, CDR3 protein. The D gene is left open where the match is weak. Size is stated for part of the rows, as once, few or many counts, or as a class when the clone is expanded.

few,NA,TRBJ1-5,TRBV5-1,TGCGCCAGCAGCTCGGACCTTGATCAGCCCCAGCATTTT,CASSSDLDQPQHF
NA,TRBD1,TRBJ1-2,TRBV11-2,TGTGCCAGCAGCTCTCCGTGGGCCGGGACAGTGCCAGGCTACACCTTC,CASSSPWAGTVPGYTF
NA,TRBD1,TRBJ2-1,TRBV7-7,TGTGCTAGCAGCTCGGGACAGGGGTATAGCGCTGAGCAGTTCTTC,CASSSGQGYSAEQFF
NA,NA,TRBJ2-1,TRBV5-1,TGCGCCAGCAGCCGCAACGGGGCCCCAGACAATGAGCAGTTCTTC,CASSRNGAPDNEQFF
few,NA,TRBJ2-4,TRBV20-1,TGCAGTGCGCCCCGGGACCTCATAGCCAAAAACATTCAGTACTTC,CSAPRDLIAKNIQYF
many,NA,TRBJ2-5,TRBV6-2/TRBV6-3,TGTGCCAGCAGCCCCGGGGCCTTACAAGAGACCCAGTACTTC,CASSPGALQETQYF
many,TRBD1,TRBJ2-4,TRBV11-2,TGTGCCAGCAGCCATTGGGGAACGGGACAGAAAAACATTCAGTACTTC,CASSHWGTGQKNIQYF
few,TRBD1,TRBJ1-4,TRBV5-1,TGCGCCAGCAGCTCCGGGACAGCGACGGAAAAACTGTTTTTT,CASSSGTATEKLFF
many,NA,TRBJ2-5,TRBV11-2,TGTGCCAGCAGCTTAAGAAGCTCCGCGGGACAGACCCAGTACTTC,CASSLRSSAGQTQYF
few,TRBD1,TRBJ2-7,TRBV28,TGTGCCAGCAGTTTATCCCTTCGGACAGGGGACGTGCCTAAAACCTACGAGCAGTACTTC,CASSLSLRTGDVPKTYEQYF
NA,NA,TRBJ2-7,TRBV7-9,TGTGCCAGCAGCTTAGGACCCGAGCAGTACTTC,CASSLGPEQYF
many,TRBD2,TRBJ2-7,TRBV4-1,TGCGCCAGCAGCCAAGGAACTAGCGGCTGGCCCTACGAGCAGTACTTC,CASSQGTSGWPYEQYF
NA,NA,TRBJ1-1,TRBV20-1,TGCAGTGCGAAAGGGGGGGGCTGGGACACTGAAGCTTTCTTT,CSAKGGGWDTEAFF
NA,TRBD2,TRBJ2-1,TRBV20-1,TGCAGTGCTAGTCCAAGCGGGGACTCCTACAATGAGCAGTTCTTC,CSASPSGDSYNEQFF
many,NA,TRBJ1-1,TRBV6-2/TRBV6-3,TGTGCCAGCAGTTGGAAGGTGGGTAAGCCTGAAGCTTTCTTT,CASSWKVGKPEAFF
few,TRBD2,TRBJ2-7,TRBV4-3,TGCGCCAGCAGTCCAGCCGGGGGGGCCGCCTACGAGCAGTACTTC,CASSPAGGAAYEQYF
many,NA,TRBJ1-5,TRBV30,TGTGCCTGGAGCCGGACCCAAGGGCCCCAGCATTTT,CAWSRTQGPQHF
few,TRBD2,TRBJ2-5,TRBV13,TGTGCCAGCAGCAAGCGGGGGGGCCCAGAGACCCAGTACTTC,CASSKRGGPETQYF
many,TRBD2,TRBJ2-7,TRBV20-1,TGCAGTGCTAGATTTCCCGCGGGGGTTACCTACGAGCAGTACTTC,CSARFPAGVTYEQYF
few,NA,TRBJ1-2,TRBV30,TGTGCCTGGAGGGCCTCGGGGGCCCTGGAATATGTAAACTATGGCTACACCTTC,CAWRASGALEYVNYGYTF
few,TRBD2,TRBJ2-1,TRBV7-8,TGTGCCAGCAGCCCTGGTGGGAGGCGGGGGGGCAGATATGAGCAGTTCTTC,CASSPGGRRGGRYEQFF
NA,TRBD1,TRBJ2-1,TRBV20-1,TGCAGTGCTAGACGGACAGGGGGCACTGAGCAGTTCTTC,CSARRTGGTEQFF
NA,TRBD1,TRBJ2-1,TRBV5-1,TGCGCCAGCAGCGTCGGGACAGGGTATGAAATGTTCTTC,CASSVGTGYEMFF
NA,NA,TRBJ2-7,TRBV20-1,TGCAGTGCTGTGAGGGGAAGCTCCTACGAGCAGTACTTC,CSAVRGSSYEQYF
many,NA,TRBJ2-2,TRBV29-1,TGCAGCGTTGGAAGACAGGGACTAAACACCGGGGAGCTGTTTTTT,CSVGRQGLNTGELFF
many,TRBD1,TRBJ2-1,TRBV6-2/TRBV6-3,TGTGCCAGCAGTTCACTGACAGGGGGGGGAGATGAGCAGTTCTTC,CASSSLTGGGDEQFF
few,TRBD1,TRBJ2-6,TRBV3-1,TGTGCCAGCAGCCAAGTCCAGGGGGCTGGGGCCAACGTCCTGACTTTC,CASSQVQGAGANVLTF
many,NA,TRBJ2-3,TRBV18,TGTGCCAGCTCACCAGTCACGGACCTGCTCACAGATACGCAGTATTTT,CASSPVTDLLTDTQYF
many,NA,TRBJ2-3,TRBV10-2,TGCGCCAGCAGTGAGTCATGGGTTACGCAGTATTTT,CASSESWVTQYF
NA,NA,TRBJ1-1,TRBV5-1,TGCGCCAACAGCCCGGATGGGGGACTGATGAACACTGAAGCTTTCTTT,CANSPDGGLMNTEAFF
hyperexpanded,NA,TRBJ2-1,TRBV7-9,TGTGCCAGCAGCCCTACGTCCCCCGGGTGGAATGAGCAGTTCTTC,CASSPTSPGWNEQFF
many,TRBD1,TRBJ1-1,TRBV19,TGTGCCAGTAGTATAGCCCCCGGGACAGGTTTCGATGAAGCTTTCTTT,CASSIAPGTGFDEAFF
NA,NA,TRBJ2-7,TRBV11-3,TGTGCCAGCAGCTTATCGACAGTTTCCCCCTACGAGCAGTACTTC,CASSLSTVSPYEQYF
NA,TRBD1,TRBJ1-2,TRBV7-9,TGTGCCAGCAGCTTGGGACAGCTAGATGGCTACACCTTC,CASSLGQLDGYTF
few,TRBD2,TRBJ2-7,TRBV7-2,TGTGCCAGCAGCTCTAGCGGTCGTGAGCAGTACTTC,CASSSSGREQYF
few,NA,TRBJ2-2,TRBV5-1,TGCGCCAGCAGCTGGGAAGGGTATCCCGGGGAGCTGTTTTTT,CASSWEGYPGELFF
few,TRBD1,TRBJ1-1,TRBV28,TGTGCCAGCAGCCAAACAGGGGGCTGGACTGAAGCTTTCTTT,CASSQTGGWTEAFF